A single sample is the source of the 8 T cell receptor beta chains below, sequenced in a study of brain T cells in children with intractable seizures. Clones were sequenced by immunoSEQ multiplex PCR, and TCRdb holds only the in-frame ones, with some missing. The table lists about 120,000 clones, 90% to 95% of them singletons, with under 4.5% in the top ten. Sequences were derived from peripheral blood, sampled at surgery. Every receptor here comes from a boy less than two years old with hemimegalencephaly and intractable seizures.

V is TRBV28 and J is TRBJ2-1; a possible D gene is TRBD2 (5 bases). This CDR3 is built from 16 residues. The V end lost 6 bases, the J end lost 0 bases, and 15 bases lay between the germline ends. Germline V lookup: CDR1 MDHEN, CDR2 SYDVKM. CDR3 in amino acids: CASRGKASSSYNEQFF. DNA of the CDR3: TGTGCCAGCAGGGGGAAGGCTAGCTCCTCCTACAATGAGCAGTTCTTC. Complete variable domain (other parts from reference TRBV28 and TRBJ2-1): DVKVTQSSRYLVKRTGEKVFLECVQDMDHENMFWYRQDPGLGLRLIYFSYDVKMKEKGDIPEGYSVSREKKERFSLILESASTNQTSMYLCASRGKASSSYNEQFFGPGTRLTVL.

The J gene is TRBJ1-1, the V gene TRBV7-2, with D maybe TRBD1 (6 bases). The length of the CDR3 is 15 residues. Germline loops: CDR1 SGHTA, CDR2 FQGNSA. V lost 3 bases to trimming and J lost 4 bases, with 15 bases between them. CDR3 amino acids: CASSFSGHRSTEAFF. The DNA of the CDR3 is TGTGCCAGCAGCTTCTCGGGACATAGGAGCACTGAAGCTTTCTTT.

The chain has TRBV6-5 and TRBJ1-2; D call uncertain. The V end was cut by 0 bases, the J end by 4 bases, with 12 bases between. This CDR3 region has 15 residues. Germline loops: CDR1 MNHEY, CDR2 SVGAGI. The CDR3 DNA is TGTGCCAGCAGTTACTCGAGTCCAGGCCCCTATGGCTACACCTTC. It encodes CASSYSSPGPYGYTF.

V is TRBV5-8 and J is TRBJ1-6, with TRBD1 identical over 10 bases. Germline lookup yields CDR1 SGHTS and CDR2 YDEGEE. The ends lost 2 bases at V and 10 bases at J; junction bases unmatched: 9. The CDR3 has 16 amino acids. The CDR3 coding sequence is TGTGCCAGCAGCTTTAGGGGGACAGGGGTAGGATCACCCCTCCACTTT. Translation gives CASSFRGTGVGSPLHF.

This chain's CDR3 is CASSLDRGHEQYF. DNA of the CDR3: TGTGCCAGCAGTTTGGACAGGGGGCACGAGCAGTACTTC. This chain connects TRBV27 to TRBJ2-7; 11 bases line up with TRBD1. J was trimmed by 5 bases and V by 3 bases; bases with no gene match: 0. CDR3 length: 13 residues. Germline CDR1 and CDR2: MNHEY and SMNVEV (reference sequence).

The chain carries TRBV11-2 and TRBJ2-5; TRBD1 matches at 11 bases. This CDR3 region has 17 residues. The germline gives CDR1 SGHAT, CDR2 FQNNGV. V was clipped by 1 base and J by 5 bases; unmatched bases: 9. The CDR3 sequence: CASSLGADRGRLETQYF. The DNA of the CDR3 is TGTGCCAGCAGCTTAGGGGCGGACAGGGGGCGACTGGAGACCCAGTACTTC.

Notes on this clone: One end of the junction does not line up with germline, which may come from a read error. The gene calls are TRBV11-3 and TRBJ2-2; TRBD2 might be the D (5 bases). There are 15 residues in the CDR3. Germline CDR1 is SGHNT and CDR2 is YENEEA. CDR3 in amino acids: CASSLLGAEHRGAVF. CDR3 DNA sequence: TGTGCCAGCAGCTTATTGGGTGCAGAACACCGGGGAGCTGTTTTT.

The rearrangement joins TRBV7-3 to TRBJ1-2, with a possible D match to TRBD1 (6 bases). The CDR3 is made up of 13 amino acids. The V end lost 4 bases, the J end lost 9 bases, and 15 bases lay between the germline ends. Germline V lookup: CDR1 SGHTA, CDR2 FQGTGA. CDR3 sequence (DNA): TGTGCCAGCAGCTCCCAGGAAGGGGACAGCTACACCTTC. As protein: CASSSQEGDSYTF.